One sample yielded the 32 T cell receptor beta chains listed below, sequenced in a study of T cell clones after liver transplantation. Profiled with immunoSEQ multiplex PCR; TCRdb holds only in-frame clones, not every one. The sample carries some 80,000 clones, around four fifths recorded once. The sample was CD4+ T cells from blood, taken 45 to 47 months after liver transplant. These receptors all come from a human patient who received a liver transplant. Some T cells may have come from the graft donor.

This clone was detected once. The genes are TRBV2 and TRBJ1-1, with D possibly matching TRBD1 (5 bases). CDR3 length: 12 residues. Germline CDR1 is SNHLY and CDR2 is FYNNEI. Trimming shortened V by 6 bases and J by 11 bases, and 16 bases separated the two germline ends. The CDR3 loop reads CASSSGTQNAFF. The CDR3 nucleotides read TGTGCCAGCAGCTCCGGGACTCAGAACGCTTTCTTT.

The chain links TRBV5-1 to TRBJ2-7, with 7 positions matching TRBD1. V was pared by 0 bases and J by 0 bases, with 6 bases of the junction left unmatched. CDR1 SGHRS and CDR2 YFSETQ come from the germline V gene. The CDR3 extends over 16 amino acids. CDR3: CASSLAGTAHSYEQYF. DNA for the CDR3: TGCGCCAGCAGCTTGGCGGGGACAGCCCACTCCTACGAGCAGTACTTC.

The genes are TRBV5-1 and TRBJ2-1; TRBD2 agrees at 10 bases. Germline V gives CDR1 SGHRS, CDR2 YFSETQ. There are 15 residues in the CDR3. V gave up 3 bases and J gave up 9 bases; unmatched junction bases: 9. The CDR3, as DNA: TGCGCCAGCAGCTCGGGGGGTAGCGGGAGGTCTGAGCAGTTCTTC. Protein: CASSSGGSGRSEQFF.

This clone was seen a handful of times. This chain connects TRBV15 to TRBJ2-5; D gene ambiguous. Germline CDR1 LNHNV, CDR2 YYDKDF (reference sequence). Trimming stripped 1 base from V and 4 bases from J, with 10 bases between. This CDR3 is 14 amino acids long. This CDR3 is CATSRGVSRETQYF. CDR3 DNA sequence: TGTGCCACCAGCAGAGGAGTCTCCAGAGAGACCCAGTACTTC.

This chain uses TRBV6-5 with TRBJ2-7; D perhaps matches TRBD2 (5 bases). Germline lookup yields CDR1 MNHEY and CDR2 SVGAGI. V was clipped by 2 bases and J by 4 bases, with 15 bases between them. The CDR3 consists of 15 residues. Here the CDR3 reads CASSYPVGAVYEQYF. In DNA, the CDR3 is TGTGCCAGCAGTTACCCCGTAGGAGCGGTGTACGAGCAGTACTTC.

V and J are TRBV4-2 and TRBJ1-2; 7 nucleotides agree with TRBD1. The junction had 10 bases not matched to a gene; V was cut back by 5 bases and J by 7 bases. The CDR3 has 14 amino acids. The germline gives CDR1 LGHNA, CDR2 YNFKEQ. The CDR3 coding sequence is TGTGCCAGCAGCTTAGAGGGGACAGAAGTTGGCTACACCTTC. As protein: CASSLEGTEVGYTF.

The rearrangement joins TRBV7-2 to TRBJ2-5; D tentatively fits TRBD1 or TRBD2 (5 bases each). The CDR3 is 15 amino acids. Trimming shortened V by 1 base and J by 6 bases, and 15 bases separated the two germline ends. Germline assignment: CDR1 SGHTA and CDR2 FQGNSA. The CDR3 spells CASSLGLGRLKTQYF. CDR3 DNA: TGTGCCAGCAGCTTAGGTTTGGGACGGCTTAAGACCCAGTACTTC.

The CDR3 DNA reads TGTGCCAGCAGCCTCGACTTCAGCGGAGCTCAGACCTACAATGAGCAGTTCTTC. Translating gives CASSLDFSGAQTYNEQFF. The chain is built from TRBV7-9 and TRBJ2-1, with a tentative D call TRBD2 (5 bases). In germline, CDR1 is SEHNR, CDR2 FQNEAQ (reference sequence). The CDR3 is made up of 18 amino acids. Trimming took off 5 bases at V and 2 bases at J, with 22 bases between the two ends.

The DNA of the CDR3 is TGTGCCATCCAAGGGGTTTCTGGAAACACCATATATTTT. This sequence encodes CAIQGVSGNTIYF. J is TRBJ1-3 and V is TRBV7-2; maybe TRBD1 (5 bases). This CDR3 is built from 13 residues. In germline, CDR1 is SGHTA, CDR2 FQGNSA. V was trimmed by 10 bases and J by 1 base, leaving 11 bases between them.

V is TRBV7-8 and J is TRBJ2-7; 11 bases align to TRBD2. Looked up from germline, CDR1 is SGHVS and CDR2 is FQNEAQ. J lost 3 bases, V lost 5 bases, and 6 bases had no gene match. This CDR3 spans 15 amino acids. CDR3 in DNA: TGTGCCAGCAGCCCCATGACTAGCGGGAACTACGAGCAGTACTTC. Amino acids: CASSPMTSGNYEQYF. The full variable domain, in which reference TRBV7-8 and TRBJ2-7 provide the parts outside the CDR3, is GAGVSQSPRYKVAKRGQDVALRCDPISGHVSLFWYQQALGQGPEFLTYFQNEAQLDKSGLPSDRFFAERPEGSVSTLKIQRTQQEDSAVYLCASSPMTSGNYEQYFGPGTRLTVT.

This chain connects TRBV28 to TRBJ2-3; 7 nucleotides agree with TRBD2. The CDR3 length is 14 residues. The V gene end was trimmed by 3 bases and the J gene end by 6 bases; junction bases not matched to a gene: 6. Per the germline V gene, CDR1 is MDHEN and CDR2 is SYDVKM. The CDR3 bases are TGTGCCAGCAGTTTGGGGGGGGAGGAGGATACGCAGTATTTT. Translation gives CASSLGGEEDTQYF.

This chain links TRBV13 with TRBJ2-7, with TRBD2 identical over 13 bases. Germline V gene data show CDR1 as PRHDT and CDR2 as FYEKMQ (reference sequence). The J segment lost 2 bases and the V segment lost 5 bases, leaving 12 bases of the junction unmatched. CDR3 length: 18 residues. CDR3 sequence (DNA): TGTGCCAGCAGCACGGGACTAGCGGGATTGGGTCGGGCCTACGAGCAGTACTTC. Encoded protein: CASSTGLAGLGRAYEQYF.

A few counts support this clone. The rearrangement joins TRBV19 to TRBJ2-6, with D perhaps matching TRBD1 or TRBD2 (5 bases each). The CDR3 contains 15 residues. V lost 7 bases to trimming and J lost 3 bases, with 13 bases between them. Germline lookup yields CDR1 LNHDA and CDR2 SQIVND (reference sequence). The CDR3 loop reads CASIERGNGANVLTF. As DNA, the CDR3 is TGTGCCAGTATTGAGAGGGGAAATGGGGCCAACGTCCTGACTTTC.

This chain uses TRBV10-1 with TRBJ2-2, with D maybe TRBD1 (5 bases). The ends were cut back, 8 bases at V and 2 bases at J, with 9 bases in the middle. Looked up from germline, CDR1 is WNHNN and CDR2 is SYGVQD (reference sequence). This CDR3 is built from 13 residues. The CDR3 spells CASLDSNTGELFF. CDR3 coding DNA: TGCGCCAGCCTAGACAGTAACACCGGGGAGCTGTTTTTT.

The chain recombines TRBV7-2 with TRBJ1-2; D is uncertain. Germline V lookup: CDR1 SGHTA, CDR2 FQGNSA. The V end was cut by 5 bases, the J end by 0 bases, with 10 bases between. This CDR3 spans 14 amino acids. DNA of the CDR3: TGTGCCAGCAGCCTTCACGGCGCTAACTATGGCTACACCTTC. Amino acid sequence: CASSLHGANYGYTF.

The rearrangement uses TRBV14 and TRBJ1-2, with 7 bases fitting TRBD1. The germline gives CDR1 SGHDN, CDR2 FVKESK. The junction had 1 base not matched to a gene; V was cut back by 5 bases and J by 1 base. The CDR3 runs to 13 residues. CDR3 amino acids: CASSYRGNYGYTF. The CDR3, as DNA: TGTGCCAGCAGCTACAGGGGTAACTATGGCTACACCTTC.

The chain carries TRBV27 and TRBJ1-1, with D tentatively TRBD1 (6 bases). Germline V gene sequence: CDR1 MNHEY, CDR2 SMNVEV (reference sequence). The CDR3 has 15 amino acids. The V end lost 5 bases, the J end lost 4 bases, and 17 bases lay between the germline ends. The CDR3 loop reads CASSPRGGGSTEAFF. DNA for the CDR3: TGTGCCAGCAGTCCCCGAGGGGGGGGATCCACTGAAGCTTTCTTT.

The chain employs TRBV29-1 and TRBJ2-3, with 8 bases identical to TRBD1. The V segment lost 3 bases and the J segment 2 bases; nucleotides outside the gene matches: 7. The CDR3 length is 15 residues. The V gene's germline CDR1 is SQVTM and CDR2 ANQGSEA. The chain's CDR3 is CSVDRGPYSTDTQYF. In DNA form, the CDR3 reads TGCAGCGTTGACAGGGGGCCCTACTCCACAGATACGCAGTATTTT.

There are a few counts of this clone. J is TRBJ2-2 and V is TRBV7-3; D might be TRBD2 (5 bases). With 7 bases removed from V and 6 bases from J, the gap between germline ends came to 15 bases. CDR1 and CDR2 (germline): SGHTA, FQGTGA. The length of the CDR3 is 14 residues. CDR3: CASTVGPSSGELFF. The CDR3 DNA reads as TGTGCCAGCACCGTAGGACCTAGCTCCGGGGAGCTGTTTTTT.

This clone was recorded many times. This rearrangement joins TRBV2 to TRBJ1-5; TRBD1 matches 12 bases. The CDR3 is 18 amino acids. The germline CDR1 and CDR2 sequences are SNHLY and FYNNEI. J was trimmed by 1 base and V by 4 bases; bases with no gene match: 8. CDR3 nucleotide sequence: TGTGCCAGCAGTGTCCCGGGACAGGGGGCTTGGAGCAATCAGCCCCAGCATTTT. Its translation is CASSVPGQGAWSNQPQHF.

This chain connects TRBV19 to TRBJ2-2; 7 bases are shared with TRBD2. Germline trimming cut 5 bases from V and 6 bases from J; bases unmatched to any gene: 9. The CDR3 consists of 15 residues. Germline CDR1 and CDR2: LNHDA and SQIVND (reference sequence). CDR3 sequence (DNA): TGTGCCAGTAGTGTGAGGGGCGGGAGTTCCGGGGAGCTGTTTTTT. It codes for CASSVRGGSSGELFF.

The chain uses TRBV28 and TRBJ1-3; 9 bases line up with TRBD1. CDR3 size: 16 residues. From germline, CDR1 is MDHEN and CDR2 SYDVKM. Trimming took 6 bases from V and 3 from J; bases not matched to a gene: 9. CDR3 nucleotide sequence: TGTGCCAGCAGCGCCACACAGGGGGCGCTTGGAAACACCATATATTTT. It codes for CASSATQGALGNTIYF. The full variable domain, rest sourced from reference TRBV28 and TRBJ1-3, is DVKVTQSSRYLVKRTGEKVFLECVQDMDHENMFWYRQDPGLGLRLIYFSYDVKMKEKGDIPEGYSVSREKKERFSLILESASTNQTSMYLCASSATQGALGNTIYFGEGSWLTVV.

This clone was recorded once. This sequence joins TRBV14 and TRBJ1-3; TRBD1 agrees at 7 bases. V lost 4 bases, J lost 1 base, and 4 bases stayed unmatched. The CDR3 has 15 residues. CDR1 is SGHDN and CDR2 is FVKESK in the germline V gene. CDR3 nucleotides: TGTGCCAGCAGCCGATACAGGGGTTCTGGAAACACCATATATTTT. Its protein product is CASSRYRGSGNTIYF.

The chain employs TRBV19 and TRBJ1-1; D not resolved. Germline V gene sequence: CDR1 LNHDA, CDR2 SQIVND (reference sequence). The CDR3 has 13 amino acids. V dropped 3 bases and J dropped 4 bases, with 9 bases sitting between them. The CDR3 coding sequence is TGTGCCAGTAGTATCCTTGTGAGCACTGAAGCTTTCTTT. It translates to CASSILVSTEAFF.

The V gene is TRBV2, the J gene TRBJ1-4; D ambiguous. The CDR3 sequence is 11 residues long. Germline V gene lookup returns CDR1 SNHLY and CDR2 FYNNEI. Between the trimmed V and J ends, which lost 4 bases and 12 bases, there was a span of 9 bases. CDR3 residues: CASSVREELFF. The CDR3 bases are TGTGCCAGCAGTGTTAGAGAGGAACTGTTTTTT.

The V call is TRBV28, the J call TRBJ1-5; 8 bases are a match to TRBD1. CDR3 length equals 16 residues. Germline assignment: CDR1 MDHEN and CDR2 SYDVKM. V dropped 6 bases and J dropped 1; count of bases not matched to a gene: 8. DNA of the CDR3: TGTGCCAGCAGGGATACAGGGGGGTACAGCAATCAGCCCCAGCATTTT. It translates to CASRDTGGYSNQPQHF.

This sequence joins TRBV7-2 and TRBJ1-1; 8 bases are shared with TRBD1. The germline V gene has CDR1 SGHTA and CDR2 FQGNSA. Trimming cost V 1 base and J 4 bases; bases outside gene matches: 2. CDR3 length equals 14 residues. CDR3 bases: TGTGCCAGCAGCTTAGGGGACAGGTCCACTGAAGCTTTCTTT. It codes for CASSLGDRSTEAFF.

The chain joins TRBV5-1 to TRBJ2-3; 12 bases align to TRBD2. The CDR3 consists of 17 residues. The trim removed 4 bases at V and 0 bases at J, leaving 6 bases unmatched. The germline V gene encodes CDR1 SGHRS and CDR2 YFSETQ. CDR3 protein: CASSLLAGGPSTDTQYF. DNA of the CDR3: TGCGCCAGCAGCCTTCTAGCGGGAGGGCCCAGCACAGATACGCAGTATTTT.

The rearrangement links TRBV18 to TRBJ2-2; possibly TRBD1 or TRBD2 for D (5 bases each). Germline CDR1 KGHSH, CDR2 LQKENI. CDR3 length: 16 residues. Deletions cut 2 bases from V and 3 bases from J, with 13 bases between. The CDR3 DNA follows: TGTGCCAGCTCACCAGGGGGAACAGGATACACCGGGGAGCTGTTTTTT. Translated: CASSPGGTGYTGELFF. Using reference TRBV18 and TRBJ2-2 for the parts outside the CDR3, the full variable domain is NAGVMQNPRHLVRRRGQEARLRCSPMKGHSHVYWYRQLPEEGLKFMVYLQKENIIDESGMPKERFSAEFPKEGPSILRIQQVVRGDSAAYFCASSPGGTGYTGELFFGEGSRLTVL.

This clone appeared a few times. V is TRBV18 and J is TRBJ1-1, with D possibly being TRBD1 (5 bases). Trimming removed 4 bases at V and 3 bases at J, with 18 bases between. The CDR3 is made up of 16 amino acids. Looked up from germline, CDR1 is KGHSH and CDR2 is LQKENI. CDR3 nucleotides: TGTGCCAGCTCACGCCAAGCGGGGCGGCGGGACACTGAAGCTTTCTTT. Amino acid sequence: CASSRQAGRRDTEAFF.

The rearrangement uses TRBV18 and TRBJ1-5; tentatively, D is TRBD1 (5 bases). CDR3 length equals 15 residues. In germline, CDR1 is KGHSH, CDR2 LQKENI. Trimming stripped 1 base from V and 2 bases from J, with 9 bases between. DNA for the CDR3: TGTGCCAGCTCACCACGGGGGGTTGGCAATCAGCCCCAGCATTTT. Translating gives CASSPRGVGNQPQHF.

This chain uses TRBV5-1 with TRBJ2-6; 8 positions agree with TRBD1. Per the germline V gene, CDR1 is SGHRS and CDR2 is YFSETQ. This CDR3 is 18 amino acids long. Trimming cost V 4 bases and J 0 bases; bases outside gene matches: 9. This chain's CDR3 is CASSGWTGKTSGANVLTF. CDR3 nucleotide sequence: TGCGCCAGCAGCGGCTGGACAGGGAAAACCTCTGGGGCCAACGTCCTGACTTTC.